Included here is one T cell receptor (beta chain) sequence, with context. These data come from a study of T-cell memory formation after mild COVID-19. V was trimmed by 3 bases and J by 2 bases, leaving 10 bases between them. The CDR3 contains 14 residues. Germline CDR1 is SEHNR and CDR2 is FQNEAQ (reference sequence). TCRdb recomputed calls from the 5' RACE reads with MiXCR, one row per CDR3 protein. The sample has fewer than 600,000 distinct CDR3 sequences; 20% to 25% are singletons. V gene TRBV7-9 combines with J gene TRBJ1-2; D ambiguous. The sequence was obtained from an adult woman who had mild COVID-19 (a few samples of this study predate the infection). Cell type and time point are not known. Sequencing was done on a sample of PBMCs or a T cell subset sorted from them (not recorded which). DNA of the CDR3: TGTGCCAGCAGCTTGTTATCCGAGAACTATGGCTACACCTTC. Translated, it gives CASSLLSENYGYTF.